Given below is one T cell receptor (beta chain) in context. This sample was included in a study of blood T cell repertoires in COVID-19. Study overall: Donors in the United States, Italy and Spain gave samples during acute or convalescent COVID-19. The cDNA or gDNA used as material had been derived from T cells, B-cell-depleted T cells, or PBMCs.

The ends were cut back, 6 bases at V and 5 bases at J, with 20 bases in the middle. Germline values: CDR1 MNHEY, CDR2 SVGAGI. This CDR3 spans 15 amino acids. In the authors' methods: Amplifying reference gene primers gave estimates of nucleated cell counts. Sequencing was performed with immunoSEQ multiplex PCR; in TCRdb, only in-frame clones are kept and a portion is missing. V and J calls and clone size are given by that table; D and trimming were obtained from the DNA. The sample contains fewer than 250,000 clones, approximately 78% of which appear only once. The source is a woman older than 75 with acute or convalescent COVID-19. J is TRBJ2-7 and V is TRBV6-5; D is possibly TRBD1 (6 bases). Specimen: peripheral blood. This CDR3 reads CASRRYRAGVDEQYF. As DNA, the CDR3 is TGTGCCAGCAGGAGATACAGGGCTGGGGTAGACGAGCAGTACTTC.